These T cell receptor beta chains were read from a single sample in a study of blood T cells in healthy people across ages. TCRdb redid the calling of the 5' RACE reads with MiXCR, one entry per CDR3 protein. This sample yields 1.5 million to 2 million distinct CDR3 sequences, of which 40% to 55% are seen a single time; 2.1% belongs to the top ten. Sequences were obtained from blood. All receptors come from a middle-aged woman in good health. Both conserved end residues are part of each CDR3. A D gene is named only where the DNA matches it firmly. Rows give clone size only sometimes, using once, few, many, or a class for an expanded clone.

J: TRBJ2-5; D: TRBD2; V: TRBV3-1; size: NA; CDR3: CASSQVSGPSEQYF; DNA: TGTGCCAGCAGCCAAGTTAGCGGGCCCAGTGAGCAGTACTTC
J: TRBJ1-2; D: NA; V: TRBV6-5; size: NA; CDR3: CASSYGRGVSYGYTF; DNA: TGTGCCAGCAGTTACGGCCGGGGCGTTAGCTATGGCTACACCTTC
J: TRBJ2-5; D: NA; V: TRBV29-1; size: few; CDR3: CSVEPLVQGGETQYF; DNA: TGCAGCGTTGAACCCTTAGTCCAGGGGGGGGAGACCCAGTACTTC
J: TRBJ2-1; D: TRBD2; V: TRBV12-3/TRBV12-4; size: NA; CDR3: CASRWRGADNEQFF; DNA: TGTGCCAGCAGGTGGCGGGGGGCCGACAATGAGCAGTTCTTC
J: TRBJ1-3; D: TRBD1; V: TRBV27; size: NA; CDR3: CASREQGARGNTIYF; DNA: TGTGCCAGCAGGGAGCAGGGGGCGCGTGGAAACACCATATATTTT
J: TRBJ2-7; D: NA; V: TRBV7-8; size: NA; CDR3: CASSPEGASSYEQYF; DNA: TGTGCCAGCAGCCCCGAAGGTGCCAGCTCCTACGAGCAGTACTTC
J: TRBJ2-5; D: TRBD2; V: TRBV6-2/TRBV6-3; size: few; CDR3: CASSYGGELVQETQYF; DNA: TGTGCCAGCAGTTACGGGGGGGAGCTTGTCCAAGAGACCCAGTACTTC
J: TRBJ2-5; D: NA; V: TRBV9; size: NA; CDR3: CASSVGGTNVEQYF; DNA: TGTGCCAGCAGCGTAGGCGGGACAAATGTAGAGCAGTACTTC
J: TRBJ2-7; D: TRBD1; V: TRBV25-1; size: few; CDR3: CASSEDPYGDRSYEQYF; DNA: TGTGCCAGCAGTGAAGATCCCTACGGGGACAGGTCCTACGAGCAGTACTTC
J: TRBJ1-1; D: NA; V: TRBV20-1; size: NA; CDR3: CSASQIQGYTTEAFF; DNA: TGCAGTGCTAGTCAGATCCAGGGGTATACCACTGAAGCTTTCTTT
J: TRBJ2-3; D: NA; V: TRBV20-1; size: NA; CDR3: CSARKTETQYF; DNA: TGCAGTGCTAGGAAGACAGAGACGCAGTATTTT
J: TRBJ2-5; D: TRBD1; V: TRBV6-5; size: many; CDR3: CASRLGTGQETQYF; DNA: TGTGCCAGCAGATTAGGGACAGGTCAAGAGACCCAGTACTTC
J: TRBJ2-5; D: NA; V: TRBV7-9; size: few; CDR3: CASSLPTLLGTQYF; DNA: TGTGCCAGCAGCTTACCTACCCTTCTCGGGACCCAGTACTTC